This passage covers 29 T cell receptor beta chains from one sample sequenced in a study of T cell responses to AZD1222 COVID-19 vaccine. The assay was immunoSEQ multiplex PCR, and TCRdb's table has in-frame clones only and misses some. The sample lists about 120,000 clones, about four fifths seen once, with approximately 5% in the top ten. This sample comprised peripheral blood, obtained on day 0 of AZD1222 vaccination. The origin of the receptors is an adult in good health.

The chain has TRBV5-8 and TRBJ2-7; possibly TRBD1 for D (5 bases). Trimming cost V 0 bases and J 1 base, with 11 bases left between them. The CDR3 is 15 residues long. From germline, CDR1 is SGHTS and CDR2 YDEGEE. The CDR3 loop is CASSLGQLPSYEQYF. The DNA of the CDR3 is TGTGCCAGCAGCTTGGGACAGTTGCCTTCCTACGAGCAGTACTTC.

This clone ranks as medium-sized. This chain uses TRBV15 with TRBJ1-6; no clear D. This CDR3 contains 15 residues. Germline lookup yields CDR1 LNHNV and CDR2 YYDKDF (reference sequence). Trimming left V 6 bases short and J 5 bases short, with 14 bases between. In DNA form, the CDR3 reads TGTGCCACCAGGAGACCGACCGTCGATAATTCACCCCTCCACTTT. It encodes CATRRPTVDNSPLHF.

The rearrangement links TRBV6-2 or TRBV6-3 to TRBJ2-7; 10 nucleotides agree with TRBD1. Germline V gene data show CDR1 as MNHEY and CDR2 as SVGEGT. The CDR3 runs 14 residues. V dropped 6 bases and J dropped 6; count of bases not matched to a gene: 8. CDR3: CASSHGTGVSEQYF. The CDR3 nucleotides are TGTGCCAGCAGCCATGGGACAGGGGTTTCCGAGCAGTACTTC.

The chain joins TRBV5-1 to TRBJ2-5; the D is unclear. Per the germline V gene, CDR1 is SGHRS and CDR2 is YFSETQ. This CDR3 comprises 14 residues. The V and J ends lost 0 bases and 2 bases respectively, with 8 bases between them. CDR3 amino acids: CASSLGSTQETQYF. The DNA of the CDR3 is TGCGCCAGCAGCTTGGGGTCCACACAAGAGACCCAGTACTTC.

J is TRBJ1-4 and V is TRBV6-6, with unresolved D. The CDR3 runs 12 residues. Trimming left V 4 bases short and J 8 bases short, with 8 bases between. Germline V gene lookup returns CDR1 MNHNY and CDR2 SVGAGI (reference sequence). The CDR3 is CASSSLGEKLFF. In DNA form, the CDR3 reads TGTGCCAGCAGTTCTCTAGGAGAAAAACTGTTTTTT.

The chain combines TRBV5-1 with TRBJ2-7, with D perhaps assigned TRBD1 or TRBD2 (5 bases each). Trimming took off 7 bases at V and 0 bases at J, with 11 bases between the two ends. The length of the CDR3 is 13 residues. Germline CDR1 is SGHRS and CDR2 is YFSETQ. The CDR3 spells CASGRGDSYEQYF. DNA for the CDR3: TGCGCCAGCGGAAGAGGGGACTCCTACGAGCAGTACTTC.

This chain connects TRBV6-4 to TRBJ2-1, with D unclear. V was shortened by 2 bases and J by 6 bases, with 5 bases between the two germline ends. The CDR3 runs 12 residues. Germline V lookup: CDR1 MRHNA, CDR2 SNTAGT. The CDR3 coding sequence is TGTGCCAGCAGTGACCTCGTCAATGAGCAGTTCTTC. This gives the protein CASSDLVNEQFF.

The CDR3 spells CASSPETTGNQPQHF. For the CDR3, the DNA is TGTGCCAGCAGTCCCGAGACAACGGGCAATCAGCCCCAGCATTTT. V and J are TRBV28 and TRBJ1-5; D remains ambiguous. CDR1 MDHEN and CDR2 SYDVKM come from the germline V gene. The CDR3 runs to 15 residues. Trimming took 5 bases from V and 2 from J, leaving 13 bases between them.

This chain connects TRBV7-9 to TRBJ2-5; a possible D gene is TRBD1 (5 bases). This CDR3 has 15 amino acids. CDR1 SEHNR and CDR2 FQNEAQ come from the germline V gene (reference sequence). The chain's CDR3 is CAERLIGVLEETQYF. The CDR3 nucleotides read TGTGCAGAAAGATTAATAGGGGTTCTAGAAGAGACCCAGTACTTC. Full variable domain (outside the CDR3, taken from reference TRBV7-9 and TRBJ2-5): DTGVSQNPRHKITKRGQNVTFRCDPISEHNRLYWYRQTLGQGPEFLTYFQNEAQLEKSRLLSDRFSAERPKGSFSTLEIQRTEQGDSAMYLCAERLIGVLEETQYFGPGTRLLVL.

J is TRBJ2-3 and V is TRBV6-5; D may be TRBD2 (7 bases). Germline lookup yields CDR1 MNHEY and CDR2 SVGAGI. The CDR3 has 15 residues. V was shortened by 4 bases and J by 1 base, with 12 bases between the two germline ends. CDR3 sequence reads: CASSLGGARTDTQYF. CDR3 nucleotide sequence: TGTGCCAGCAGTTTAGGGGGGGCTCGCACAGATACGCAGTATTTT.

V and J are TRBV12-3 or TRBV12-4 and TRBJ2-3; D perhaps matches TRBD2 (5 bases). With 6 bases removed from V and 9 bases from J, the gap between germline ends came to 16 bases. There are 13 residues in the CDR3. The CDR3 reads CASSVLEGGTQYF. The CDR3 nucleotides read TGTGCCAGCAGCGTTCTAGAGGGCGGGACGCAGTATTTT.

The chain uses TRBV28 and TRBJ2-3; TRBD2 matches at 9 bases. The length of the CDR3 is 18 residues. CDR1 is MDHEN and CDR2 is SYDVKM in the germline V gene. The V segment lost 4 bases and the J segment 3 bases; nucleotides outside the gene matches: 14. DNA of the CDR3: TGTGCCAGCAGTTCCCCGAGGACTAGCGCCCTGGGGACAGATACGCAGTATTTT. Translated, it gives CASSSPRTSALGTDTQYF.

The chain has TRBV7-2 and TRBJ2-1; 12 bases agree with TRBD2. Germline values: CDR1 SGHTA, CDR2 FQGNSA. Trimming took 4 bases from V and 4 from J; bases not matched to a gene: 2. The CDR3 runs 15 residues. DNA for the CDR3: TGTGCCAGCAGCTCTAGCGGGAGGGTGTACAATGAGCAGTTCTTC. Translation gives CASSSSGRVYNEQFF.

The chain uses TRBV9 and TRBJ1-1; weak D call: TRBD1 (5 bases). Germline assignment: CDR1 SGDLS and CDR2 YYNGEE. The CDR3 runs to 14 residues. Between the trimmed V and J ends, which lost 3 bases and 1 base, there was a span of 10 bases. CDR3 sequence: CASSEEQANTEAFF. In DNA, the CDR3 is TGTGCCAGCAGCGAAGAACAGGCGAACACTGAAGCTTTCTTT.

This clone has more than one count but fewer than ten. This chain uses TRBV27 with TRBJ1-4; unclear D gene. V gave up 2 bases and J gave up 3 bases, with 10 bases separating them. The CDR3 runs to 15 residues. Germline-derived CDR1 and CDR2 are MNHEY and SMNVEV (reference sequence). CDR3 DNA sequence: TGTGCCAGCAGTTTAACCGCAGCCCCTAATGAAAAACTGTTTTTT. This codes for CASSLTAAPNEKLFF.

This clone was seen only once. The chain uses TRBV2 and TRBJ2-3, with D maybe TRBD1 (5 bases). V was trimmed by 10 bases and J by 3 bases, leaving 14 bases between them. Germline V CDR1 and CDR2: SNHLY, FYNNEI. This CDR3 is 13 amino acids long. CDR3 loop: CANSRRATDTQYF. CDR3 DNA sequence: TGTGCCAATTCACGCAGGGCTACAGATACGCAGTATTTT.

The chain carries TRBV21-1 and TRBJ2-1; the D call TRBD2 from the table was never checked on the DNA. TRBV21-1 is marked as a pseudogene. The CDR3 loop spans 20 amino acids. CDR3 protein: CASSALGGLAGSSSYNEQFF. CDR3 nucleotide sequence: TGTGCCAGCAGCGCCCTGGGCGGGCTAGCGGGCTCAAGCTCCTACAATGAGCAGTTCTTC.

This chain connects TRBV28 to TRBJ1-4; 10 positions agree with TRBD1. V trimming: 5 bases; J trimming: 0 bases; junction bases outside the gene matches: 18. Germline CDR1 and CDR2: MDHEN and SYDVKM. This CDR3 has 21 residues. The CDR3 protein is CASSPLSLRQGALSTNEKLFF. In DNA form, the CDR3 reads TGTGCCAGCAGTCCACTATCCCTCCGACAGGGGGCGCTGTCAACTAATGAAAAACTGTTTTTT.

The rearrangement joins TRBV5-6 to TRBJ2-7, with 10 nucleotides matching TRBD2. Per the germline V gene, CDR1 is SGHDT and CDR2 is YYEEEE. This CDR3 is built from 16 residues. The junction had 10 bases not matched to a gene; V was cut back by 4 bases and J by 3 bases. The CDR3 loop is CASSRYASGRVYEQYF. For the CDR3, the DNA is TGTGCCAGCAGCAGATACGCTAGCGGGAGAGTCTACGAGCAGTACTTC.

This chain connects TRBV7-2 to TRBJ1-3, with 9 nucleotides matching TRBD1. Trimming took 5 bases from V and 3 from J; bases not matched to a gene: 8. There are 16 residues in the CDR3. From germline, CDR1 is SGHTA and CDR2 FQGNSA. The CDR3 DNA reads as TGTGCCAGCAGCACGAACAGGGGGCGTCTTGGAAACACCATATATTTT. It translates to CASSTNRGRLGNTIYF.

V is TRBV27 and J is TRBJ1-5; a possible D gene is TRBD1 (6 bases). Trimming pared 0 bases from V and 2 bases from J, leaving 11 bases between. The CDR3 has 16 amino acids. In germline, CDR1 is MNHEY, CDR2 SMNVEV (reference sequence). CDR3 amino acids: CASSLSWGGGNQPQHF. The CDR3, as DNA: TGTGCCAGCAGTTTATCGTGGGGGGGCGGCAATCAGCCCCAGCATTTT.

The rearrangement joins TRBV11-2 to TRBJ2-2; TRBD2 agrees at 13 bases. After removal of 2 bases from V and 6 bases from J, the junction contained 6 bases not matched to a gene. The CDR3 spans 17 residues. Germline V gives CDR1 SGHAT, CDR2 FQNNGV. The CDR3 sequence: CASSLRLAGGFSGELFF. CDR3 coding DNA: TGTGCCAGCAGCTTACGACTAGCGGGGGGCTTTTCCGGGGAGCTGTTTTTT.

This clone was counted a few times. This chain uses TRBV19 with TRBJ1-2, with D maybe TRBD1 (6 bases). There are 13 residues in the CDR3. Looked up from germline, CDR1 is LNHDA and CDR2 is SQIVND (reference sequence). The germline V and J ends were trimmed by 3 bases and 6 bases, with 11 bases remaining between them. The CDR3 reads CASSMGGRNGYTF. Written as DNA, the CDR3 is TGTGCCAGTAGTATGGGGGGGCGGAATGGCTACACCTTC.

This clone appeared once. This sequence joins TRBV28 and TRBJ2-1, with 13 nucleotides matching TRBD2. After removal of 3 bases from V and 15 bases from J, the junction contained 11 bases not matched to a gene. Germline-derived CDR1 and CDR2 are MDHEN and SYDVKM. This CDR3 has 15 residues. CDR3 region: CASSFFGTSGKGGFF. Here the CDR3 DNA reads TGTGCCAGCAGTTTTTTCGGGACTAGCGGGAAAGGTGGGTTCTTC.

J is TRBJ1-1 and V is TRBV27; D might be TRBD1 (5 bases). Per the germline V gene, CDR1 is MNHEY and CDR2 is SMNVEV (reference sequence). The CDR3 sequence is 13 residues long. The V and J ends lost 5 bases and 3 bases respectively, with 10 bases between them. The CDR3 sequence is CASSVQGYTEAFF. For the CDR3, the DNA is TGTGCCAGCAGTGTTCAGGGCTACACTGAAGCTTTCTTT.

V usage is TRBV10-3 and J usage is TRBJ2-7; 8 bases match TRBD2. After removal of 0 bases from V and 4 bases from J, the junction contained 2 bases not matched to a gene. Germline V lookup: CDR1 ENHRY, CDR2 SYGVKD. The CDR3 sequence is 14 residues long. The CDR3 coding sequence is TGTGCCATCAGTGAGTCAAGCGGGAGATACGAGCAGTACTTC. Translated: CAISESSGRYEQYF.

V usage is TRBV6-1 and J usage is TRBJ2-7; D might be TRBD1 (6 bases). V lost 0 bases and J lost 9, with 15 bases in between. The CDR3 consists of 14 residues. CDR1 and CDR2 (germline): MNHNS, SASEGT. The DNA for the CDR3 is TGTGCCAGCAGTGAAGCAGGGGGAGTCAAGGGGCAGTACTTC. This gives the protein CASSEAGGVKGQYF.

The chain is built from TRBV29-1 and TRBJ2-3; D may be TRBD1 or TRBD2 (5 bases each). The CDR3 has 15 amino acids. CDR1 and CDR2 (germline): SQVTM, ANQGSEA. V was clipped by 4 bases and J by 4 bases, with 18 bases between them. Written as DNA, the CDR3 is TGCAGCGTTGCTAGGGACCGAGGAACGGCAGATACGCAGTATTTT. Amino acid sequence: CSVARDRGTADTQYF.

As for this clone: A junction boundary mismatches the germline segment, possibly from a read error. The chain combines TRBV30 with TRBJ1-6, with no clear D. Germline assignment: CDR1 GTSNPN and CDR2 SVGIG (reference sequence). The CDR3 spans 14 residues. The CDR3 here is CACGPTSSNSPLHF. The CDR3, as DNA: TGTGCCTGCGGTCCTACTTCCTCTAATTCACCCCTCCACTTT.